These 4 T cell receptor beta chains share one sample of origin, sequenced in a study of cytomegalovirus exposure and HLA in healthy donors (dated by TCRdb to 2017 to 2019). Libraries were constructed by the immunoSEQ multiplex PCR assay. A mixture of 60 forward primers for TCR Vbeta segments and 13 reverse primers for TCR Jbeta segments was used in the multiplex PCR. Drawn from immuneACCESS, this table holds only the in-frame rearrangements with V and J called that TCRdb kept. Clones are partly lost; checked studies trace under half to an unresolved V gene and leave the rest unexplained. This sample lists 150,000 to 200,000 clones; about four fifths were detected once. In total, the top ten clones hold approximately 1.5% of the sample. Sequencing was carried out using PBMCs. These receptor sequences come from a young woman in good health and CMV-seronegative.

The V call is TRBV19, the J call TRBJ1-5; 11 positions agree with TRBD1. CDR1 LNHDA and CDR2 SQIVND come from the germline V gene (reference sequence). V shed 5 bases and J 4 bases; nucleotides not matched to a gene: 7. There are 16 residues in the CDR3. Written as DNA, the CDR3 is TGTGCCAGTAGTTCGCGGACAGGGGGCGCGAATCAGCCCCAGCATTTT. Protein: CASSSRTGGANQPQHF.

The chain uses TRBV19 and TRBJ2-3; tentative D call: TRBD1 (6 bases). The germline V and J ends were trimmed by 4 bases and 0 bases, with 11 bases remaining between them. The CDR3 has 15 amino acids. Germline CDR1 and CDR2: LNHDA and SQIVND (reference sequence). Here the CDR3 reads CASSTRQVSTDTQYF. CDR3 DNA sequence: TGTGCCAGTAGTACTCGACAGGTTAGCACAGATACGCAGTATTTT. Complete variable domain (other parts from reference TRBV19 and TRBJ2-3): DGGITQSPKYLFRKEGQNVTLSCEQNLNHDAMYWYRQDPGQGLRLIYYSQIVNDFQKGDIAEGYSVSREKKESFPLTVTSAQKNPTAFYLCASSTRQVSTDTQYFGPGTRLTVL.

The chain is built from TRBV18 and TRBJ1-3, with 9 bases fitting TRBD1. The CDR3 runs 17 residues. Germline V gene lookup returns CDR1 KGHSH and CDR2 LQKENI. J lost 1 base, V lost 0 bases, and 4 bases had no gene match. The CDR3 region is CASSPPRGQGSGNTIYF. CDR3 in DNA: TGTGCCAGCTCACCACCCCGGGGACAGGGATCTGGAAACACCATATATTTT.

This sequence joins TRBV19 and TRBJ1-2, with D possibly TRBD1 on 6 matching bases. The germline V gene has CDR1 LNHDA and CDR2 SQIVND (reference sequence). The CDR3 contains 17 residues. V was trimmed by 7 bases and J by 0 bases, leaving 21 bases between them. This CDR3 is CASNDGQSLQANYGYTF. CDR3 DNA sequence: TGTGCCAGTAATGACGGACAGAGCCTCCAAGCTAACTATGGCTACACCTTC.